This T cell receptor beta chain was captured by sequencing in a study of blood T cell repertoires in COVID-19. In the original workflow: Reference gene primer amplification gave estimated nucleated cell counts. Some clones are missing from TCRdb's copy, which holds only in-frame ones; the method was immunoSEQ multiplex PCR. That table supplies the V and J calls and clone size; D and trimming were determined from the DNA. The table records about 68,000 clones, more than 65% of them present only once. Material: peripheral blood. This receptor was identified in a woman aged 45 to 65 with acute or convalescent COVID-19.

CDR3 coding DNA: TGTGCCAGCAGCTTACCTGGCGGGGGGGCATACGATGAGCAGTTCTTC. This encodes CASSLPGGGAYDEQFF. This rearrangement joins TRBV7-8 to TRBJ2-1; TRBD2 aligns across 9 bases. V gave up 2 bases and J gave up 8 bases; unmatched junction bases: 10. The CDR3 extends over 16 amino acids. Germline V lookup: CDR1 SGHVS, CDR2 FQNEAQ.